One and the same sample provided the 2 T cell receptor beta chains below, sequenced in a study of technical replicates of blood from a handful of donors. Profiling relied on immunoSEQ multiplex PCR, and the TCRdb table lists in-frame clones only, not all of them. The sample records approximately 82,000 clones, 90% to 95% being singletons. The specimen was T cells isolated from PBMCs. These receptors came from a human donor in good health.

V is TRBV18 and J is TRBJ2-3; 13 bases align to TRBD2. Germline CDR1 is KGHSH and CDR2 is LQKENI. Trimming took 3 bases from V and 4 from J; bases not matched to a gene: 7. The CDR3 contains 17 residues. This CDR3 reads CASSPGTSGRGADTQYF. In DNA form, the CDR3 reads TGTGCCAGCTCACCGGGAACTAGCGGGAGGGGAGCAGATACGCAGTATTTT.

The rearrangement joins TRBV9 to TRBJ2-7; D is ambiguous. Between the trimmed V and J ends, which lost 0 bases and 4 bases, there was a span of 11 bases. Germline CDR1 SGDLS, CDR2 YYNGEE. The CDR3 is 14 residues long. The CDR3 protein is CASSVDSYMYEQYF. The CDR3 coding sequence is TGTGCCAGCAGCGTAGACAGTTATATGTACGAGCAGTACTTC.